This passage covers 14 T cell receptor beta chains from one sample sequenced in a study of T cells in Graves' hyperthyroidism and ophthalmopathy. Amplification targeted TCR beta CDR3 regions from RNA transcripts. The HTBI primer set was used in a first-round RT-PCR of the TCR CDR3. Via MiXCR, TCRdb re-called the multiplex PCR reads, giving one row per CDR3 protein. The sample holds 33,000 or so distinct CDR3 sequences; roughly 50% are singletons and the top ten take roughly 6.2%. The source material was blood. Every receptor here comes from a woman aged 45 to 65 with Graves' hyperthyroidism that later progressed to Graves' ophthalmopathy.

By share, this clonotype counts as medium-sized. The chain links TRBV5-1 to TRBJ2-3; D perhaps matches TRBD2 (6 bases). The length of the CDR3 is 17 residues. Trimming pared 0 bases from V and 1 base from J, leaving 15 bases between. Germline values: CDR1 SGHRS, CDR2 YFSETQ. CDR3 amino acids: CASSLGVGTRRTDTQYF. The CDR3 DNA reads TGCGCCAGCAGCTTGGGCGTCGGGACTCGACGCACAGATACGCAGTATTTT. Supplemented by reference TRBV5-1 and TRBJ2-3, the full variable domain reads KAGVTQTPRYLIKTRGQQVTLSCSPISGHRSVSWYQQTPGQGLQFLFEYFSETQRNKGNFPGRFSGRQFSNSRSEMNVSTLELGDSALYLCASSLGVGTRRTDTQYFGPGTRLTVL.

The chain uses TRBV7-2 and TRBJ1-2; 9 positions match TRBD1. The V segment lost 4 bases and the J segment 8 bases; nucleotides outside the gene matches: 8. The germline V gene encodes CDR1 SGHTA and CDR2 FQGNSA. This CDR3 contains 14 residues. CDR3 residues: CASSSDRGYGGYTF. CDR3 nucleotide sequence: TGTGCCAGCAGCTCGGACAGGGGATATGGCGGCTACACCTTC.

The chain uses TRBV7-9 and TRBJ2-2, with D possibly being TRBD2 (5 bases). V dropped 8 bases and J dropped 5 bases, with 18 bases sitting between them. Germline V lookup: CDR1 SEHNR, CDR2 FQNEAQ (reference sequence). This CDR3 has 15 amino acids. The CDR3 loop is CASVTKAARTGELFF. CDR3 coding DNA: TGTGCCAGCGTCACCAAAGCGGCACGGACCGGGGAGCTGTTTTTT.

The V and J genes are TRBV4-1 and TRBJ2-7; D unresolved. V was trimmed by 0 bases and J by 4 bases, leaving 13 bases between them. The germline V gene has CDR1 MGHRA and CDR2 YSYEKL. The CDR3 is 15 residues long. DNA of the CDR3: TGCGCCAGCAGCCAAGAGACTCCCGGACCATACGAGCAGTACTTC. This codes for CASSQETPGPYEQYF.

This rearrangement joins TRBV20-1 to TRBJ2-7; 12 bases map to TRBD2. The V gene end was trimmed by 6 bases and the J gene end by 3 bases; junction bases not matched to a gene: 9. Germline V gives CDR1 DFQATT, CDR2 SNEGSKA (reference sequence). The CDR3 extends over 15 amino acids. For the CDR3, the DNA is TGCAGTGCGGTGACTAGCGGGGGAAAGTACTACGAGCAGTACTTC. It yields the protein CSAVTSGGKYYEQYF.

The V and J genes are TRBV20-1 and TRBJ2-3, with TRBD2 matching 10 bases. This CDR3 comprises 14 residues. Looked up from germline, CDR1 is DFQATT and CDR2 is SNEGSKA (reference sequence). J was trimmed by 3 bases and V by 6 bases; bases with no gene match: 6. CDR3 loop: CSATSGTSTDTQYF. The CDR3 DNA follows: TGCAGTGCCACTAGCGGGACGTCTACAGATACGCAGTATTTT.

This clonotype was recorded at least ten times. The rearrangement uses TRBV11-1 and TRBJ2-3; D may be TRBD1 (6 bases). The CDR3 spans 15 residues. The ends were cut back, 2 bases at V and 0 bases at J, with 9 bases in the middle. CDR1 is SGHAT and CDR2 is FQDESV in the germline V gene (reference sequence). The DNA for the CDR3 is TGTGCCAGCAGCTTATCGGACAGAAGCACAGATACGCAGTATTTT. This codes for CASSLSDRSTDTQYF.

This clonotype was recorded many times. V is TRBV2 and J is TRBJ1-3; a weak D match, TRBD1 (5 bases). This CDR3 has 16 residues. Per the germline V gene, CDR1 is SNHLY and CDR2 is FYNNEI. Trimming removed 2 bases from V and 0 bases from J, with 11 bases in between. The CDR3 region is CASSEYKGNSGNTIYF. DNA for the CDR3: TGTGCCAGCAGTGAATATAAGGGGAACTCTGGAAACACCATATATTTT.

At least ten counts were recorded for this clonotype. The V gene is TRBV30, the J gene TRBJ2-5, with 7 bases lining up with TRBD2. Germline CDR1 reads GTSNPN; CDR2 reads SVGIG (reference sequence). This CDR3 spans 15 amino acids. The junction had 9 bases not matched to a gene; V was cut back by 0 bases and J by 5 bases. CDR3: CAWSVLAGVGETQYF. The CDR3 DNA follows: TGTGCCTGGAGTGTACTGGCGGGAGTTGGTGAGACCCAGTACTTC.

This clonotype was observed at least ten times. This CDR3 reads CASSLGSAAAHHGYTF. DNA for the CDR3: TGTGCCAGCAGTTTAGGTTCGGCAGCAGCGCACCATGGCTACACCTTC. The chain couples TRBV12-3 or TRBV12-4 to TRBJ1-2; no reliable D call. The CDR3 is 16 residues long. The germline V and J ends were trimmed by 1 base and 6 bases, with 18 bases remaining between them.

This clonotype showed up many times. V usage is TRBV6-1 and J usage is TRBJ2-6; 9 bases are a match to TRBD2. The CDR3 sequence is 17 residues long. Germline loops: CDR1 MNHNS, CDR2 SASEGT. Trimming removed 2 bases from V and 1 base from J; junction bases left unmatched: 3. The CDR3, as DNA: TGTGCCAGCAGTGAAATAGCGGGAGCGTCTGGGGCCAACGTCCTGACTTTC. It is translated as CASSEIAGASGANVLTF.

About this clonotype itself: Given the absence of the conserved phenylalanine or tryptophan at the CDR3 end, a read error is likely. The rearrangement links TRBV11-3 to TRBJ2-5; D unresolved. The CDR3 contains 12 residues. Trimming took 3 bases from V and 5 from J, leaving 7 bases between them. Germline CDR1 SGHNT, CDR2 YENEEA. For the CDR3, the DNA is TGTGCCAGCAGCTTTGTGCGGGAGACCCAGTACGTC. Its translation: CASSFVRETQYV.

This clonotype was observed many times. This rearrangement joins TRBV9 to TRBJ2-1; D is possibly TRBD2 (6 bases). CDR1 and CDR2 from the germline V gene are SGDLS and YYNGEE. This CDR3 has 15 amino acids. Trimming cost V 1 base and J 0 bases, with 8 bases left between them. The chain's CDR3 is CASSVMGGSYNEQFF. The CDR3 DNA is TGTGCCAGCAGCGTAATGGGGGGCTCCTACAATGAGCAGTTCTTC. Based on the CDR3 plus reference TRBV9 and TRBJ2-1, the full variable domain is DSGVTQTPKHLITATGQRVTLRCSPRSGDLSVYWYQQSLDQGLQFLIQYYNGEERAKGNILERFSAQQFPDLHSELNLSSLELGDSALYFCASSVMGGSYNEQFFGPGTRLTVL.

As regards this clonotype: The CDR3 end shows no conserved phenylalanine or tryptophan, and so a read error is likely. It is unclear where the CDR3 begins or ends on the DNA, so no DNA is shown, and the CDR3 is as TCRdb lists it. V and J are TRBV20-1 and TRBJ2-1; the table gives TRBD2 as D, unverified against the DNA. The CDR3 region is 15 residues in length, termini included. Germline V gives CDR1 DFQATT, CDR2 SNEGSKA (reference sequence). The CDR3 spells CSASSLDSFYNEHFL.